This record looks at one T cell receptor beta chain sequence and its context. The data are from a study of blood T cell repertoires in COVID-19. Across the whole study: Whether acute or convalescent, the COVID-19 samples came from the United States, Italy and Spain. From T cells, B-cell-depleted T cells, or PBMCs came the material, which was cDNA or gDNA.

As handled by the study authors: For nucleated cells, counts were estimated from reference gene primer amplification. Method: immunoSEQ multiplex PCR; TCRdb's copy keeps in-frame clones and lacks some. The V and J calls and clone size were taken over from that table, and D and trimming were inferred from the DNA. Found here are some 110,000 clones, roughly 76% of them singletons; the top ten hold over 9%. This CDR3 is built from 16 residues. Germline values: CDR1 SGHAT, CDR2 FQNNGV. After removal of 1 base from V and 0 bases from J, the junction contained 5 bases not matched to a gene. Sequenced sample: peripheral blood. The clonotype was recovered from a woman in her 70s with acute or convalescent COVID-19. V usage is TRBV11-2 and J usage is TRBJ1-2; 7 positions match TRBD1. The CDR3 nucleotides are TGTGCCAGCAGCTTAGCAGGGGGTCCAGCTAACTATGGCTACACCTTC. Translating it yields CASSLAGGPANYGYTF.